This TCR beta chain was identified in a study of shared clonotypes between healthy human individuals. About the study: Three plates each covered CD4 naive and memory; CD8 naive two, CD8 memory one. The study's findings and limits: Relative to memory subsets, naive subsets generally showed larger estimated richness. Although depth was large, rarefaction showed that sequencing of the sorted subsets was incomplete.

Germline V gene lookup returns CDR1 LNHDA and CDR2 SQIVND (reference sequence). The CDR3 consists of 15 residues. Trimming cost V 7 bases and J 1 base, with 17 bases left between them. Only in-frame clones appear in the TCRdb table, and some are missing; sequencing was by immunoSEQ multiplex PCR. The repertoire includes hundreds of thousands of clones, roughly 96% of them detected once, and about 0.12% sits in the top ten. CD45RO-negative cells were positively selected for CCR7, leaving out terminally differentiated effector memory CD45RA+ cells. Adults of Caucasian background living in Nashville, Tennessee made up all donors. On this clone itself: Its antigen is unidentified.

Sequencing was performed on naive CD8+ T cells sorted from blood. The rearrangement joins TRBV19 to TRBJ2-7, with a weak D call TRBD2 (6 bases). The TCR sequence derives from a woman in her 30s in good health. CDR3: CASNGWNGSSYEQYF. Written as DNA, the CDR3 is TGTGCCAGTAACGGGTGGAACGGGAGTTCCTACGAGCAGTACTTC. Filled out from reference TRBV19 and TRBJ2-7, the complete variable domain reads DGGITQSPKYLFRKEGQNVTLSCEQNLNHDAMYWYRQDPGQGLRLIYYSQIVNDFQKGDIAEGYSVSREKKESFPLTVTSAQKNPTAFYLCASNGWNGSSYEQYFGPGTRLTVT.